The rows below give T cell receptor beta chains drawn from one sample of a study of identical twins. MiXCR, applied by TCRdb to the 5' RACE reads, yields one record per CDR3 protein. The sample shows 400,000 to 600,000 distinct CDR3 sequences, about 20% of them seen only once. This sample also belongs to another study, concerning yellow fever vaccine responses in identical twins.

The sequenced sample consisted of CD4+ T cells sorted from blood. The source is a woman aged 18-35 years in good health. CDR3s include the opening cysteine and the closing phenylalanine or tryptophan. Fields, in order: clone size, V gene, J gene, D gene, CDR3 DNA, CDR3 protein. A D gene is named only where the DNA matches it firmly. For some rows the clone size is stated as once, few or many, or as a class when expanded; others skip it.

-	TRBV20-1	TRBJ2-4	TRBD2	TGCAGTGCTAGAGAGCGCGGGACTAGCGGGAGGGCCTTTGACATTCAGTACTTC	CSARERGTSGRAFDIQYF
-	TRBV4-1	TRBJ1-1	-	TGCGCCAGCAGCCGGATTACAGGTAACACTGAAGCTTTCTTT	CASSRITGNTEAFF
few	TRBV12-3/TRBV12-4	TRBJ2-1	TRBD2	TGTGCCAGCTGCGGGAGGAGGAATAATGAGCAGTTCTTC	CASCGRRNNEQFF
few	TRBV28	TRBJ2-3	TRBD2	TGTGCCAGCAGTTTATTTGGCGGGGGGATACCCATTGCGCAGTATTTT	CASSLFGGGIPIAQYF
few	TRBV12-3/TRBV12-4	TRBJ2-6	-	TGTGCCAGCAGTTTATTTGGGGCTGGGGCCAACGTCCTGACTTTC	CASSLFGAGANVLTF
few	TRBV29-1	TRBJ2-3	TRBD2	TGCAGCGTTGAAGGCGGGGGGGCTCCGTATTTT	CSVEGGGAPYF
few	TRBV12-5	TRBJ1-5	-	TGTGCTAGTGGTTTTCATGAGCCCCAGCATTTT	CASGFHEPQHF
-	TRBV7-9	TRBJ2-2	-	TGTGCCAGCCAAGGCGACACCGGGGAGCTGTTTTTT	CASQGDTGELFF
-	TRBV7-2	TRBJ2-7	TRBD1	TGTGCCAGCAGCACGCTCACCCGACAGGGTCTTTTCTACGAGCAGTACTTC	CASSTLTRQGLFYEQYF
few	TRBV5-1	TRBJ2-5	TRBD1	TGCGCCAGCAGCTTCCCGGGTCCGGGACAGAAAGGACAAGAGACCCAGTACTTC	CASSFPGPGQKGQETQYF